This is a list of T cell receptor beta chains from one sample in a study of shared clonotypes between healthy human individuals. Clones were read by immunoSEQ multiplex PCR, and TCRdb kept only the in-frame ones, dropping some. This sample has about 2.1 million clones; roughly 93% occur once, and the top ten carry about 1.6%. The sequencing sample was made of naive CD8+ T cells from PBMCs. All receptors derive from a man aged 18 to 35 in good health. Some clones in this sample may be carry-over from other donors' samples. The conserved cysteine and the conserved F or W are not part of the CDR3 here.

J	V	CDR3
TRBJ2-1	TRBV4-1	ASSHSSSYNEQF
TRBJ2-3	TRBV4-1	ASSPIAGATTDTQY
TRBJ1-2	TRBV27	ASSVTGSFYGYT
TRBJ2-5	TRBV7-9	ASSSGGSRGETQY
TRBJ1-6	TRBV4-1	ASSPSLTRTGLNSPLH
TRBJ2-7	TRBV14	ASSPGAEYEQY
TRBJ2-3	TRBV12-5	ASGPWTGGSTDTQY
TRBJ1-2	TRBV30	AWRPVNYGYT
TRBJ2-1	TRBV6-1	ASSNLAGVDNEQF
TRBJ1-2	TRBV15	ATRVGSRGYGYT
TRBJ2-7	TRBV27	ASRTGGLEQY
TRBJ2-1	TRBV9	ASSVVEGLDEQF
TRBJ2-3	TRBV27	ASSGRGSRDTQY
TRBJ1-4	TRBV27	ASSSWTGGSEKLF
TRBJ2-1	TRBV18	ASSHKKTGQGFDEQF
TRBJ2-7	TRBV5-6	ASSPSGVAYEQY
TRBJ1-1	TRBV5-1	ASSLAGTGYTEAF
TRBJ1-1	TRBV28	ASSLQGAVEAF
TRBJ1-5	TRBV5-3	ARSLVRGFSNQPQH
TRBJ2-7	TRBV28	ASSLLQGSEQY
TRBJ2-4	TRBV7-9	ASSLGMRNIQY
TRBJ2-1	TRBV27	ASSPWVGGNEQF
TRBJ2-5	TRBV13	ASSLRGRETQY
TRBJ2-7	TRBV14	ASSQLVTGVDEQY
TRBJ2-3	TRBV5-6	ASGALGGGPDTQY
TRBJ2-2	TRBV7-9	ASSPEWAGELF
TRBJ2-7	TRBV19	ASSIDRDRVVYEQY
TRBJ1-5	TRBV7-6	ASSQDRVQPQH
TRBJ2-7	TRBV27	ASSLSLGDSYEQY
TRBJ2-1	TRBV5-1	ASSLYYNEQF
TRBJ1-2	TRBV9	ASSVGGQGPDGYT
TRBJ2-7	TRBV9	ASSVGYRFTYEQY
TRBJ1-2	TRBV11-2	ASSFTEGEDYGYT